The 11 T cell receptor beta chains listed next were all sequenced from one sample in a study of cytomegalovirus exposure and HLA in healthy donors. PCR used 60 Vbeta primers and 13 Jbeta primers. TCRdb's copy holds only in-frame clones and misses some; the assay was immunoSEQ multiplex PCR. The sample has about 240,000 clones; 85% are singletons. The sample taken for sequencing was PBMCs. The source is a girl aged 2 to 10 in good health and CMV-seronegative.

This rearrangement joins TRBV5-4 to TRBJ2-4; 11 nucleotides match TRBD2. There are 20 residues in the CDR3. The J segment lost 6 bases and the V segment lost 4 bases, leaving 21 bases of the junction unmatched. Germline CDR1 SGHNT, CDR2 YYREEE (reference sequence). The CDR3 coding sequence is TGTGCCAGCAGCCATTCCCCCCTGGGATTAGCGGGAGGGTGGGGAAACATTCAGTACTTC. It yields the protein CASSHSPLGLAGGWGNIQYF. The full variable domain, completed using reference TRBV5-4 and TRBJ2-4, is ETGVTQSPTHLIKTRGQQVTLRCSSQSGHNTVSWYQQALGQGPQFIFQYYREEENGRGNFPPRFSGLQFPNYSSELNVNALELDDSALYLCASSHSPLGLAGGWGNIQYFGAGTRLSVL.

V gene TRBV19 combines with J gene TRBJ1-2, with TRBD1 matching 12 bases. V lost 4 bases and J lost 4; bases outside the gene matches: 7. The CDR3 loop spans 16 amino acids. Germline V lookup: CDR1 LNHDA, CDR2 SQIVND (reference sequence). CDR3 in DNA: TGTGCCAGTAGTACGGGGGACAGGGGGCAGAGCTATGGCTACACCTTC. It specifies CASSTGDRGQSYGYTF. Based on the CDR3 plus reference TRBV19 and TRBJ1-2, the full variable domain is DGGITQSPKYLFRKEGQNVTLSCEQNLNHDAMYWYRQDPGQGLRLIYYSQIVNDFQKGDIAEGYSVSREKKESFPLTVTSAQKNPTAFYLCASSTGDRGQSYGYTFGSGTRLTVV.

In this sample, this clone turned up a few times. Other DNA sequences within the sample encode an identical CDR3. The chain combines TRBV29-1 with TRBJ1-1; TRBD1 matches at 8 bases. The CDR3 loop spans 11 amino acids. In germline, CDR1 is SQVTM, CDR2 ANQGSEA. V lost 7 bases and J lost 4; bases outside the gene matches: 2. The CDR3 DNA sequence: TGCAGCGGGACAGGGTCCACTGAAGCTTTCTTT. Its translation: CSGTGSTEAFF. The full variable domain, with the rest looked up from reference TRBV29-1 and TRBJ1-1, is SAVISQKPSRDICQRGTSLTIQCQVDSQVTMMFWYRQQPGQSLTLIATANQGSEATYESGFVIDKFPISRPNLTFSTLTVSNMSPEDSSIYLCSGTGSTEAFFGQGTRLTVV.

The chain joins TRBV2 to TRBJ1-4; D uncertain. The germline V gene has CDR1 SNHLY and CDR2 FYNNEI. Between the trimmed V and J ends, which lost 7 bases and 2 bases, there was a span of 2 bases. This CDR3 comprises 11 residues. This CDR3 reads CASTTNEKLFF. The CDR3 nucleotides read TGTGCCAGCACTACTAATGAAAAACTGTTTTTT.

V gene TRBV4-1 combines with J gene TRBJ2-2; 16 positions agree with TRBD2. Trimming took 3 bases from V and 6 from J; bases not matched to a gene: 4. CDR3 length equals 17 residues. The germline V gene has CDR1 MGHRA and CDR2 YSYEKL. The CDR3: CASSHTGTSGGAGELFF. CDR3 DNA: TGCGCCAGCAGCCATACTGGGACTAGCGGGGGGGCCGGGGAGCTGTTTTTT.

The CDR3 DNA sequence: TGTGCCAGCAGCTCAATACAGGGGCCGGGCTCCTACAATGAGCAGTTCTTC. This encodes CASSSIQGPGSYNEQFF. The gene calls are TRBV5-6 and TRBJ2-1, with 7 bases that match TRBD1. Looked up from germline, CDR1 is SGHDT and CDR2 is YYEEEE. V shed 3 bases and J 0 bases; nucleotides not matched to a gene: 9. The CDR3 runs to 17 residues.

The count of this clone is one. The CDR3 reads CASSQTSGRTDTQYF. CDR3 DNA sequence: TGCGCCAGCAGCCAGACTAGCGGGAGGACAGATACGCAGTATTTT. The gene calls are TRBV5-1 and TRBJ2-3; 13 bases are shared with TRBD2. From germline, CDR1 is SGHRS and CDR2 YFSETQ. J was trimmed by 3 bases and V by 4 bases; bases with no gene match: 2. CDR3 length: 15 residues. Looking up the rest from reference TRBV5-1 and TRBJ2-3 gives the full variable domain: KAGVTQTPRYLIKTRGQQVTLSCSPISGHRSVSWYQQTPGQGLQFLFEYFSETQRNKGNFPGRFSGRQFSNSRSEMNVSTLELGDSALYLCASSQTSGRTDTQYFGPGTRLTVL.

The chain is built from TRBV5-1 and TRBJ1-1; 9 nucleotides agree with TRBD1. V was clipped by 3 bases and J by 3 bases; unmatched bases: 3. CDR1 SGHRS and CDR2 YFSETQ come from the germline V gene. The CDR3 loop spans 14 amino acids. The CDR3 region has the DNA TGCGCCAGCAGCTCGGGGGACAGGGACACTGAAGCTTTCTTT. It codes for CASSSGDRDTEAFF.

The CDR3, as DNA: TGTGCCAGCAGAAGTGACAGGGGGCGCGGCTACACCTTC. Translating it yields CASRSDRGRGYTF. The chain combines TRBV27 with TRBJ1-2, with 10 bases identical to TRBD1. Trimming took 6 bases from V and 8 from J; bases not matched to a gene: 6. Germline V gives CDR1 MNHEY, CDR2 SMNVEV (reference sequence). This CDR3 contains 13 residues.

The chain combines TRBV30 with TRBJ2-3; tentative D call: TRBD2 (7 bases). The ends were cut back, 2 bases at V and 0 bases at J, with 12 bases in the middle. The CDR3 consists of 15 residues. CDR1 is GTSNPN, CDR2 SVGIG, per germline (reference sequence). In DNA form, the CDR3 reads TGTGCCTGGAGTAGCGGGACAACTAGCACAGATACGCAGTATTTT. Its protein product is CAWSSGTTSTDTQYF.

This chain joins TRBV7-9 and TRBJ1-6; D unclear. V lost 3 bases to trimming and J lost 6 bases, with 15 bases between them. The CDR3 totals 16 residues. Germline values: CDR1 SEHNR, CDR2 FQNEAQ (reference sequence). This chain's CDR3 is CASSLDFGALNSPLHF. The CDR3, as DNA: TGTGCCAGCAGCTTGGATTTCGGAGCCCTTAATTCACCCCTCCACTTT.